These 32 T cell receptor beta chains were all obtained from the same sample, sequenced in a study of identical twins. TCRdb re-called the 5' RACE reads through MiXCR, storing one row per CDR3 protein. The sample has 1.5 million to 2 million distinct CDR3 sequences; about 32% are singletons. Material for sequencing was cord blood. Every receptor here comes from a newborn girl in good health.

The V gene is TRBV6-6, the J gene TRBJ2-5, with a tentative D call TRBD1 (6 bases). Germline V CDR1 and CDR2: MNHNY, SVGAGI (reference sequence). The CDR3 sequence is 16 residues long. The V gene lost 0 bases and the J gene lost 4 bases, with 15 bases spanning the gap. For the CDR3, the DNA is TGTGCCAGCAGTTACTCTAATCCGGGACATTCAGAGACCCAGTACTTC. This encodes CASSYSNPGHSETQYF.

This clonotype came up a few times. The rearrangement links TRBV5-1 to TRBJ2-3, with 15 positions matching TRBD2. J was trimmed by 5 bases and V by 3 bases; bases with no gene match: 1. Per the germline V gene, CDR1 is SGHRS and CDR2 is YFSETQ. This CDR3 spans 15 amino acids. For the CDR3, the DNA is TGCGCCAGCAGCTGGACTAGCGGGGGGGGAGATACGCAGTATTTT. Translation: CASSWTSGGGDTQYF.

This clonotype was seen more than once but under ten times. The chain recombines TRBV10-3 with TRBJ2-4, with a tentative D call TRBD1 (5 bases). The CDR3 totals 17 residues. The V gene lost 0 bases and the J gene lost 0 bases, with 12 bases spanning the gap. The germline gives CDR1 ENHRY, CDR2 SYGVKD. The CDR3 reads CAISESRTPLAKNIQYF. The CDR3 DNA sequence: TGTGCCATCAGTGAGTCGCGGACACCCCTAGCCAAAAACATTCAGTACTTC.

The rearrangement uses TRBV19 and TRBJ2-4; 10 nucleotides match TRBD2. J was trimmed by 13 bases and V by 3 bases; bases with no gene match: 12. Germline V gene lookup returns CDR1 LNHDA and CDR2 SQIVND (reference sequence). The CDR3 has 15 amino acids. The CDR3 region is CASSMERGGDNEQYF. CDR3 in DNA: TGTGCCAGTAGTATGGAGCGGGGGGGCGACAATGAGCAGTACTTC.

This clonotype occurred a few times. The chain has TRBV4-1 and TRBJ1-2, with D possibly TRBD1 on 5 matching bases. The CDR3 is 17 amino acids. Germline lookup yields CDR1 MGHRA and CDR2 YSYEKL. V lost 1 base and J 0 bases, leaving 15 bases between the germline ends. CDR3 coding DNA: TGCGCCAGCAGCCAAGTCGGAGGGGAAACGCCTAACTATGGCTACACCTTC. It encodes CASSQVGGETPNYGYTF.

For this clonotype: Relative to the germline gene, one junction end is altered; a read error may explain this. V is TRBV11-2 and J is TRBJ2-1; maybe TRBD2 (6 bases). CDR1 is SGHAT, CDR2 FQNNGV, per germline. This CDR3 spans 12 amino acids. DNA for the CDR3: TGTGCCAGCAGCTGGACTAACAATGCGCAGTTCTTC. Translation: CASSWTNNAQFF.

As regards this clonotype: Germline and junction disagree at one end, which may indicate a read error. The V call is TRBV3-1, the J call TRBJ1-2, with D unclear. The germline CDR1 and CDR2 sequences are LGHDT and YNNKEL (reference sequence). The CDR3 runs to 11 residues. The DNA for the CDR3 is TGTGCCAGCAGCCTTAACTATGGCTGCACCTTC. Its translation is CASSLNYGCTF.

The chain uses TRBV7-9 and TRBJ2-7; D gene unclear. Germline V lookup: CDR1 SEHNR, CDR2 FQNEAQ (reference sequence). V was clipped by 2 bases and J by 4 bases, with 12 bases between them. CDR3 length: 14 amino acids. The CDR3 nucleotides are TGTGCCAGCAGCTTAAGGCAGAGACCATACGAGCAGTACTTC. Its protein is CASSLRQRPYEQYF.

This clonotype has ten or more counts. This chain links TRBV20-1 with TRBJ1-2, with D unclear. The V gene's germline CDR1 is DFQATT and CDR2 SNEGSKA (reference sequence). The CDR3 covers 13 residues. V was cut by 6 bases and J by 0 bases, with 11 bases left in between. The CDR3 DNA reads as TGCAGTGCATCTGACACCACTAACTATGGCTACACCTTC. Encoded protein: CSASDTTNYGYTF.

The chain is built from TRBV2 and TRBJ2-1; 8 bases align to TRBD2. The J segment lost 10 bases and the V segment lost 6 bases, leaving 11 bases of the junction unmatched. From germline, CDR1 is SNHLY and CDR2 FYNNEI. CDR3 length equals 14 residues. CDR3 DNA: TGTGCCAGCAGCGGGACTAGTAGTTTGCGGGAGCAGTTCTTC. Translated: CASSGTSSLREQFF. The full variable domain, rest sourced from reference TRBV2 and TRBJ2-1, is EPEVTQTPSHQVTQMGQEVILRCVPISNHLYFYWYRQILGQKVEFLVSFYNNEISEKSEIFDDQFSVERPDGSNFTLKIRSTKLEDSAMYFCASSGTSSLREQFFGPGTRLTVL.

This clonotype turned up a few times. The chain recombines TRBV24-1 with TRBJ2-7, with D possibly being TRBD1 (5 bases). With 5 bases removed from V and 3 bases from J, the gap between germline ends came to 7 bases. The V gene's germline CDR1 is KGHDR and CDR2 SFDVKD. This CDR3 is built from 12 residues. The CDR3: CATSGDSYEQYF. Written as DNA, the CDR3 is TGTGCCACCAGTGGTGACAGCTACGAGCAGTACTTC.

In the case of this clonotype: A much larger clone differs from this one at a single base, so this may be a read error. The chain combines TRBV20-1 with TRBJ2-3, with D possibly being TRBD2 (5 bases). The CDR3 is 12 residues long. The germline gives CDR1 DFQATT, CDR2 SNEGSKA (reference sequence). The V end lost 3 bases, the J end lost 4 bases, and 8 bases lay between the germline ends. CDR3: CSARRAADTQYF. The CDR3 DNA is TGCAGTGCTAGGAGGGCCGCAGATACGCAGTATTTT.

This clonotype was observed at least ten times. The genes are TRBV28 and TRBJ2-3, with D possibly being TRBD2 (5 bases). The CDR3 covers 15 residues. Germline-derived CDR1 and CDR2 are MDHEN and SYDVKM. Deletions cut 5 bases from V and 2 bases from J, with 14 bases between. In DNA, the CDR3 is TGTGCCAGCAGTCCAAGCGGTTTCCTCACAGATACGCAGTATTTT. Protein: CASSPSGFLTDTQYF.

This sequence joins TRBV12-3 or TRBV12-4 and TRBJ2-2; a possible D gene is TRBD2 (6 bases). V dropped 6 bases and J dropped 2 bases, with 22 bases sitting between them. The CDR3 runs to 18 residues. CDR3 sequence: CASRFTLRASANTGELFF. CDR3 DNA sequence: TGTGCCAGCAGATTTACCCTTCGGGCTAGCGCTAACACCGGGGAGCTGTTTTTT.

This chain connects TRBV12-3 or TRBV12-4 to TRBJ2-6, with D maybe TRBD1 (5 bases). The CDR3 spans 18 residues. The V end lost 3 bases, the J end lost 0 bases, and 15 bases lay between the germline ends. CDR3 bases: TGTGCCAGCAGTTTGGTCGGACAACCCAGCTCTGGGGCCAACGTCCTGACTTTC. Translating gives CASSLVGQPSSGANVLTF.

This clonotype was observed a few times. This chain connects TRBV2 to TRBJ2-3; D unclear. This CDR3 has 14 residues. The V gene lost 9 bases and the J gene lost 0 bases, with 13 bases spanning the gap. Per the germline V gene, CDR1 is SNHLY and CDR2 is FYNNEI. CDR3 amino acids: CASRPEPSTDTQYF. The CDR3 DNA is TGTGCCAGTCGACCCGAGCCTAGCACAGATACGCAGTATTTT.

A few counts support this clonotype. V is TRBV25-1 and J is TRBJ2-5; TRBD1 might be the D (6 bases). The CDR3 totals 14 residues. CDR1 and CDR2 (germline): MGHDK, SYGVNS. The V end lost 1 base, the J end lost 3 bases, and 9 bases lay between the germline ends. Here the CDR3 reads CASSEWAGEETQYF. The DNA of the CDR3 is TGTGCCAGCAGTGAATGGGCAGGGGAAGAGACCCAGTACTTC.

About this clonotype: It may be a read error: a sequence one base away is much more abundant. V and J are TRBV20-1 and TRBJ1-1; D uncertain. V lost 2 bases, J lost 3 bases, and 4 bases lay in between. CDR3 length: 11 residues. Per the germline V gene, CDR1 is DFQATT and CDR2 is SNEGSKA (reference sequence). CDR3 coding DNA: TGCAGTGCTAGAAAGGACACTGAAGCTTTCTTT. Residues: CSARKDTEAFF.

The CDR3 bases are TGCAGTGCCGAAGACGTGGGCCAGGGGCGCTACGAGCAGTACTTC. Translation gives CSAEDVGQGRYEQYF. The rearrangement joins TRBV20-1 to TRBJ2-7; D is possibly TRBD1 (6 bases). This CDR3 has 15 residues. V was clipped by 6 bases and J by 3 bases, with 21 bases between them. The germline gives CDR1 DFQATT, CDR2 SNEGSKA (reference sequence).

The chain joins TRBV2 to TRBJ2-2; TRBD1 matches at 7 bases. Germline V lookup: CDR1 SNHLY, CDR2 FYNNEI. Unmatched junction bases numbered 7, after V lost 5 bases and J lost 1 base. The CDR3 contains 16 residues. In DNA, the CDR3 is TGTGCCAGCAGTACCTCCGGGACAGAGAACACCGGGGAGCTGTTTTTT. Its translation: CASSTSGTENTGELFF.

V gene TRBV6-6 combines with J gene TRBJ1-2; unclear D gene. V dropped 2 bases and J dropped 5 bases, with 15 bases sitting between them. From germline, CDR1 is MNHNY and CDR2 SVGAGI (reference sequence). The CDR3 is 15 amino acids. In DNA form, the CDR3 reads TGTGCCAGCAGTTACGCCGACGGACCGACGTATGGCTACACCTTC. This translates into CASSYADGPTYGYTF.

The chain carries TRBV20-1 and TRBJ1-2; 8 bases fit TRBD1. The germline CDR1 and CDR2 sequences are DFQATT and SNEGSKA (reference sequence). With 0 bases clipped from V and 8 bases from J, the junction kept 5 bases outside the gene matches. The CDR3 is 13 residues long. In DNA form, the CDR3 reads TGCAGTGCTAGAGATGGGGACAGGTTCGGCTACACCTTC. Translated: CSARDGDRFGYTF.

The gene calls are TRBV6-6 and TRBJ1-6, with TRBD1 as a possible D gene (5 bases). V was pared by 2 bases and J by 5 bases, with 13 bases between. This CDR3 has 16 amino acids. In germline, CDR1 is MNHNY, CDR2 SVGAGI (reference sequence). CDR3 DNA: TGTGCCAGCAGTTACGGGGGAGGGCCCCATAATTCACCCCTCCACTTT. Protein: CASSYGGGPHNSPLHF.

The J gene is TRBJ2-5, the V gene TRBV18; D is undetermined. Germline V gives CDR1 KGHSH, CDR2 LQKENI. This CDR3 comprises 14 residues. V was shortened by 0 bases and J by 11 bases, with 16 bases between the two germline ends. The CDR3 sequence is CASSPPSKAEEQYF. The DNA for the CDR3 is TGTGCCAGCTCACCACCGTCCAAGGCGGAAGAGCAGTACTTC. Full variable domain (missing parts from reference TRBV18 and TRBJ2-5): NAGVMQNPRHLVRRRGQEARLRCSPMKGHSHVYWYRQLPEEGLKFMVYLQKENIIDESGMPKERFSAEFPKEGPSILRIQQVVRGDSAAYFCASSPPSKAEEQYFGPGTRLLVL.

This clonotype was counted between two and nine times. The chain joins TRBV7-9 to TRBJ1-2; no clear D. Trimming cost V 8 bases and J 5 bases, with 3 bases left between them. The CDR3 has 9 amino acids. CDR1 and CDR2 from the germline V gene are SEHNR and FQNEAQ (reference sequence). CDR3 DNA: TGTGCCAGCCCTTATGGCTACACCTTC. Translation: CASPYGYTF.

This rearrangement joins TRBV30 to TRBJ2-7; 10 positions match TRBD2. Germline V gene data show CDR1 as GTSNPN and CDR2 as SVGIG (reference sequence). This CDR3 comprises 12 residues. The ends lost 4 bases at V and 4 bases at J; junction bases unmatched: 1. The CDR3 DNA reads as TGTGCCTGGACTAGCGGGGGTTACGAGCAGTACTTC. This translates into CAWTSGGYEQYF.

The chain combines TRBV20-1 with TRBJ2-3; D is perhaps TRBD2 (7 bases). The CDR3 extends over 16 amino acids. Trimming shortened V by 1 base and J by 2 bases, and 16 bases separated the two germline ends. Germline V lookup: CDR1 DFQATT, CDR2 SNEGSKA (reference sequence). The DNA for the CDR3 is TGCAGTGCTAGAGGTGTTGGCGGGGGCTTCACAGATACGCAGTATTTT. Its protein product is CSARGVGGGFTDTQYF.

The chain carries TRBV7-2 and TRBJ2-5; D is unclear. The CDR3 length is 16 residues. Germline V gene data show CDR1 as SGHTA and CDR2 as FQGNSA. Trimming took 0 bases from V and 11 from J, leaving 22 bases between them. The CDR3 region has the DNA TGTGCCAGCAGCTTAGCGGGTCTTAGCTCCTACAATGAGCAGTACTTC. Translated: CASSLAGLSSYNEQYF.

The gene calls are TRBV30 and TRBJ2-2; TRBD2 matches at 10 bases. This CDR3 comprises 17 residues. In germline, CDR1 is GTSNPN, CDR2 SVGIG (reference sequence). V gave up 0 bases and J gave up 2 bases; unmatched junction bases: 6. The CDR3 DNA reads TGTGCCTGGAGTGTACGGAGGACTAGCGGCAACACCGGGGAGCTGTTTTTT. Translation: CAWSVRRTSGNTGELFF. Full variable domain (rest looked up from reference TRBV30 and TRBJ2-2): SQTIHQWPATLVQPVGSPLSLECTVEGTSNPNLYWYRQAAGRGLQLLFYSVGIGQISSEVPQNLSASRPQDRQFILSSKKLLLSDSGFYLCAWSVRRTSGNTGELFFGEGSRLTVL.

V usage is TRBV20-1 and J usage is TRBJ1-1; D possibly corresponds to TRBD1 (5 bases). Trimming removed 7 bases from V and 3 bases from J, with 12 bases in between. The CDR3 is 12 residues long. Germline values: CDR1 DFQATT, CDR2 SNEGSKA (reference sequence). The CDR3 nucleotides read TGCAGTGGACAGCGCCCCTACACTGAAGCTTTCTTT. Its protein is CSGQRPYTEAFF.

The sample holds many counts of this clonotype. V gene TRBV20-1 combines with J gene TRBJ1-5, with no clear D. Germline V lookup: CDR1 DFQATT, CDR2 SNEGSKA (reference sequence). V lost 0 bases, J lost 5 bases, and 5 bases lay in between. CDR3 size: 12 residues. The CDR3 reads CSARDRYQPQHF. CDR3 bases: TGCAGTGCTAGAGATCGCTATCAGCCCCAGCATTTT.

In regard to this clonotype: The junction departs from the called germline gene at one end, perhaps through a read error. This sequence joins TRBV27 and TRBJ2-7; the D is unclear. This CDR3 region has 17 residues. Per germline, CDR1 MNHEY and CDR2 SMNVEV (reference sequence). CDR3 sequence: CAGSLSNLKRQAYEQYF. The CDR3 DNA reads TGTGCCGGCAGTTTATCCAATTTAAAACGGCAGGCCTACGAGCAGTACTTC.